The clone carrying this T cell receptor (beta chain) was detected ten times or more. Its antigen remains unidentified. In germline, CDR1 is SGHAT, CDR2 FQNNGV. The CDR3 has 13 residues. The ends were cut back, 4 bases at V and 2 bases at J, with 9 bases in the middle. The source of the sample is a study of CD8 T cells in ankylosing spondylitis. General observations from the study: Seemingly characteristic of ankylosing spondylitis blood was a TCR beta motif consisting of 7 or 8 highly homologous variants. Clones that were linked to disease were CD8+ and were relatively rare in peripheral blood.

Quantitative barcoded 5'-RACE was used to prepare TCR beta libraries. TCRdb ran MiXCR on the 5' RACE reads and lists one entry per CDR3 protein. Here the sample spans more than 400,000 distinct CDR3 sequences, roughly 5% being singletons. This TCR came from a male donor with ankylosing spondylitis. Sample: blood, either unsorted or a sorted T cell fraction (not recorded which). The genes are TRBV11-2 and TRBJ2-7; possibly TRBD1 or TRBD2 for D (5 bases each). CDR3 protein: CASSWGTAYEQYF. For the CDR3, the DNA is TGTGCCAGCAGCTGGGGGACGGCCTACGAGCAGTACTTC.